The 7 T cell receptor beta chains listed next were all sequenced from one sample in a study of blood T cell repertoires in COVID-19. Data came from immunoSEQ multiplex PCR; TCRdb stores just in-frame clones and leaves some out. The sample comprises under 250,000 clones, about 85% of which are singletons, and around 3% rests with the top ten. The sample taken for sequencing was peripheral blood. These TCRs come from a man younger than 30 with active or convalescent COVID-19.

This chain links TRBV19 with TRBJ1-2; D uncertain. Germline lookup yields CDR1 LNHDA and CDR2 SQIVND (reference sequence). The CDR3 length is 12 residues. Trimming stripped 5 bases from V and 4 bases from J, with 8 bases between. The CDR3 nucleotides are TGTGCCAGTAGTTCTTCTTCCTATGGCTACACCTTC. Amino acids: CASSSSSYGYTF.

The chain carries TRBV29-1 and TRBJ2-7; TRBD1 agrees at 9 bases. This CDR3 comprises 12 residues. The V segment lost 4 bases and the J segment 4 bases; nucleotides outside the gene matches: 2. CDR1 is SQVTM and CDR2 is ANQGSEA in the germline V gene. This CDR3 reads CSVVGTGYEQYF. Here the CDR3 DNA reads TGCAGCGTTGTGGGGACAGGGTACGAGCAGTACTTC.

This chain connects TRBV10-3 to TRBJ2-7; TRBD1 matches 11 bases. J gave up 3 bases and V 8 bases, and 3 bases lay outside the gene matches. Germline V gene data show CDR1 as ENHRY and CDR2 as SYGVKD. This CDR3 region has 13 residues. The CDR3 loop reads CAIRDRGDYEQYF. DNA for the CDR3: TGTGCCATCCGGGACAGGGGGGACTACGAGCAGTACTTC.

The gene calls are TRBV5-1 and TRBJ2-7; 7 positions agree with TRBD2. This CDR3 comprises 15 residues. Trimming cost V 4 bases and J 3 bases; bases outside gene matches: 10. Germline V gene lookup returns CDR1 SGHRS and CDR2 YFSETQ. Here the CDR3 reads CASSPERGVNYEQYF. The CDR3 DNA sequence: TGCGCCAGCAGCCCCGAACGGGGGGTAAACTACGAGCAGTACTTC.

The rearrangement uses TRBV30 and TRBJ2-1; 11 positions match TRBD2. The J segment lost 8 bases and the V segment lost 3 bases, leaving 15 bases of the junction unmatched. The CDR3 extends over 17 amino acids. Germline-derived CDR1 and CDR2 are GTSNPN and SVGIG (reference sequence). In DNA form, the CDR3 reads TGTGCCTGGAGCCGAATAGCGGGGGGGATAGTCATATATGAGCAGTTCTTC. Its translation is CAWSRIAGGIVIYEQFF. Complete variable domain (other parts from reference TRBV30 and TRBJ2-1): SQTIHQWPATLVQPVGSPLSLECTVEGTSNPNLYWYRQAAGRGLQLLFYSVGIGQISSEVPQNLSASRPQDRQFILSSKKLLLSDSGFYLCAWSRIAGGIVIYEQFFGPGTRLTVL.

The J gene is TRBJ2-7, the V gene TRBV19, with D tentatively TRBD2 (6 bases). CDR1 and CDR2 from the germline V gene are LNHDA and SQIVND (reference sequence). This CDR3 has 16 residues. V was trimmed by 4 bases and J by 0 bases, leaving 16 bases between them. This CDR3 is CASSSPGEANSYEQYF. In DNA, the CDR3 is TGTGCCAGTAGTAGTCCGGGGGAGGCAAACTCCTACGAGCAGTACTTC.

The chain recombines TRBV19 with TRBJ1-5, with D hard to call. CDR3 length equals 10 residues. V lost 11 bases and J 7 bases, leaving 9 bases between the germline ends. The V gene's germline CDR1 is LNHDA and CDR2 SQIVND (reference sequence). The CDR3 sequence is CASGRQPQHF. CDR3 bases: TGTGCCTCCGGGAGGCAGCCCCAGCATTTT.